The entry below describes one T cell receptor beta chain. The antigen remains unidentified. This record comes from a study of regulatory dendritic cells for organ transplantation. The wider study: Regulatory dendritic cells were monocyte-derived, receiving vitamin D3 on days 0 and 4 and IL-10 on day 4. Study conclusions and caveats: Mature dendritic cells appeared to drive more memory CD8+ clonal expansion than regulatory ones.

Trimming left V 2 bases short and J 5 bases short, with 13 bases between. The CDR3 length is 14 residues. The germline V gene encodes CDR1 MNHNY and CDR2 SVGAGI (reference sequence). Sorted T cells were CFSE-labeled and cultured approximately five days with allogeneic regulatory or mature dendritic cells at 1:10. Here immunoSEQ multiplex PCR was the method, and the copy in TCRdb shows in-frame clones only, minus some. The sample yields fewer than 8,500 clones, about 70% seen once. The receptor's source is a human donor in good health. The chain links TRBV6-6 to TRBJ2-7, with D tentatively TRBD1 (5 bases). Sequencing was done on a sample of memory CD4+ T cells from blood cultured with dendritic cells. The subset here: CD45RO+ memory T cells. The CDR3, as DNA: TGTGCCAGCAGTTACAATTTTTTAGGGGACGAGCAGTACTTC. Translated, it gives CASSYNFLGDEQYF.